The 21 T cell receptor beta chains presented below share a single source sample, sequenced in a study of T cell changes during pregnancy in multiple sclerosis (dated by TCRdb to the late 2010s). The library was prepared using the immunoSEQ multiplex PCR assay. TCRdb took this table from immuneACCESS and kept in-frame rearrangements with V and J called. Such tables lack part of the clones; where checked against another copy, unresolved V genes explain under half of the gap, and the rest is unexplained. The sample table records approximately 40,000 clones; around 89% of these occur just once. Clones ranked in the top ten supply less than 1.5% of the sample. The starting material was CD4+ T cells from peripheral blood mononuclear cells, obtained in the second trimester of pregnancy. These receptors were collected from a female donor with multiple sclerosis, enrolled in a pregnancy study.

The chain couples TRBV27 to TRBJ2-7; the match to TRBD2 covers 13 bases. The length of the CDR3 is 18 residues. The trim removed 5 bases at V and 4 bases at J, leaving 14 bases unmatched. Per the germline V gene, CDR1 is MNHEY and CDR2 is SMNVEV (reference sequence). The chain's CDR3 is CASSPQRTSGRIVYEQYF. DNA for the CDR3: TGTGCCAGCAGTCCCCAACGGACTAGCGGGAGAATAGTGTACGAGCAGTACTTC.

The rearrangement links TRBV12-2 to TRBJ2-7; the tabulated D call, TRBD2, remains unverified against the DNA. TRBV12-2 has pseudogene status. The CDR3 runs 13 residues. CDR3 residues: CASRLGYGGEQYF. The CDR3 DNA sequence: TGTGCAAGTCGCTTAGGTTACGGTGGCGAGCAGTACTTC.

The V and J genes are TRBV7-8 and TRBJ2-1, with 9 bases that match TRBD2. The V gene's germline CDR1 is SGHVS and CDR2 FQNEAQ. CDR3 length: 16 amino acids. Germline trimming cut 5 bases from V and 6 bases from J; bases unmatched to any gene: 11. CDR3 sequence (DNA): TGTGCCAGCAGCCCCACCCCAGCGGGAGGAACCAATGAGCAGTTCTTC. Amino acids: CASSPTPAGGTNEQFF.

This clone was seen a single time. This chain joins TRBV2 and TRBJ2-7; 10 nucleotides line up with TRBD1. Germline V lookup: CDR1 SNHLY, CDR2 FYNNEI. The CDR3 spans 13 residues. J was trimmed by 0 bases and V by 11 bases; bases with no gene match: 4. The CDR3: CAGGTGVSYEQYF. Here the CDR3 DNA reads TGTGCCGGTGGGACAGGGGTCTCCTACGAGCAGTACTTC. The variable domain in full, with the rest retrieved from reference TRBV2 and TRBJ2-7, is EPEVTQTPSHQVTQMGQEVILRCVPISNHLYFYWYRQILGQKVEFLVSFYNNEISEKSEIFDDQFSVERPDGSNFTLKIRSTKLEDSAMYFCAGGTGVSYEQYFGPGTRLTVT.

Only one count was recorded for this clone. The genes are TRBV5-1 and TRBJ2-5, with TRBD1 matching over 7 bases. This CDR3 has 16 amino acids. V trimming: 0 bases; J trimming: 4 bases; junction bases outside the gene matches: 9. Germline CDR1 SGHRS, CDR2 YFSETQ. The CDR3 region is CASSLVGRQGRETQYF. CDR3 DNA: TGCGCCAGCAGCTTGGTTGGCCGACAGGGTCGAGAGACCCAGTACTTC.

This chain joins TRBV5-1 and TRBJ2-7; 7 bases are a match to TRBD2. After removal of 0 bases from V and 6 bases from J, the junction contained 12 bases not matched to a gene. The CDR3 is made up of 16 amino acids. Germline lookup yields CDR1 SGHRS and CDR2 YFSETQ. The CDR3 bases are TGCGCCAGCAGCTTGGCCCCTTGGGGGGGACGCTCCGAGCAGTACTTC. It encodes CASSLAPWGGRSEQYF.

CDR3 amino acids: CASSNQANTGELFF. CDR3 coding DNA: TGTGCCAGTAGTAACCAGGCGAACACCGGGGAGCTGTTTTTT. The rearrangement links TRBV19 to TRBJ2-2; D remains unclear. The CDR3 length is 14 residues. Germline V lookup: CDR1 LNHDA, CDR2 SQIVND (reference sequence). V lost 4 bases to trimming and J lost 0 bases, with 6 bases between them. The complete variable domain, with remaining parts taken from reference TRBV19 and TRBJ2-2, reads DGGITQSPKYLFRKEGQNVTLSCEQNLNHDAMYWYRQDPGQGLRLIYYSQIVNDFQKGDIAEGYSVSREKKESFPLTVTSAQKNPTAFYLCASSNQANTGELFFGEGSRLTVL.

In DNA, the CDR3 is TGTGCCAGCAGTCTAGGACTAGCGGAGGCAGATACGCAGTATTTT. Amino acids: CASSLGLAEADTQYF. V and J are TRBV7-3 and TRBJ2-3, with TRBD2 identical over 10 bases. From germline, CDR1 is SGHTA and CDR2 FQGTGA. The CDR3 consists of 15 residues. V trimming: 6 bases; J trimming: 4 bases; junction bases outside the gene matches: 7. The full variable domain, its missing parts supplied by reference TRBV7-3 and TRBJ2-3, is GAGVSQTPSNKVTEKGKYVELRCDPISGHTALYWYRQSLGQGPEFLIYFQGTGAADDSGLPNDRFFAVRPEGSVSTLKIQRTERGDSAVYLCASSLGLAEADTQYFGPGTRLTVL.

This clone has just one count. A read error may account for a junction end that differs from germline. This CDR3 is also generated by other DNA sequences in the sample. For the CDR3, the DNA is TGTGCCAGTAGTTTTCGGAACAGGGGTAACACTGAAGCTTTCTTT. It codes for CASSFRNRGNTEAFF. The chain is built from TRBV28 and TRBJ1-1; TRBD1 agrees at 7 bases. Looked up from germline, CDR1 is MDHEN and CDR2 is SYDVKM. The CDR3 has 15 amino acids.

The chain combines TRBV20-1 with TRBJ1-1; 8 bases agree with TRBD1. The trim removed 0 bases at V and 11 bases at J, leaving 2 bases unmatched. This CDR3 contains 11 residues. The germline V gene has CDR1 DFQATT and CDR2 SNEGSKA (reference sequence). The CDR3 DNA reads as TGCAGTGCTAGAGAAACAGGGGGGGCTTTCTTT. The encoded protein is CSARETGGAFF.

This chain connects TRBV7-2 to TRBJ2-7; D unclear. CDR1 and CDR2 (germline): SGHTA, FQGNSA. This CDR3 region has 15 residues. V was pared by 3 bases and J by 4 bases, with 16 bases between. DNA for the CDR3: TGTGCCAGCAGCTTCACTCCGGGTGCGGTATACGAGCAGTACTTC. It specifies CASSFTPGAVYEQYF. Full variable domain (missing parts from reference TRBV7-2 and TRBJ2-7): GAGVSQSPSNKVTEKGKDVELRCDPISGHTALYWYRQSLGQGLEFLIYFQGNSAPDKSGLPSDRFSAERTGGSVSTLTIQRTQQEDSAVYLCASSFTPGAVYEQYFGPGTRLTVT.

The chain carries TRBV29-1 and TRBJ1-2; 11 bases align to TRBD1. Trimming removed 7 bases from V and 4 bases from J; junction bases left unmatched: 8. The CDR3 totals 14 residues. Germline V gives CDR1 SQVTM, CDR2 ANQGSEA. The chain's CDR3 is CSGGQGAGSYGYTF. The DNA of the CDR3 is TGCAGCGGAGGACAGGGGGCCGGGAGCTATGGCTACACCTTC.

This clone occurred once. The J gene is TRBJ2-1, the V gene TRBV11-3; D possibly corresponds to TRBD2 (6 bases). V dropped 4 bases and J dropped 0 bases, with 10 bases sitting between them. In germline, CDR1 is SGHNT, CDR2 YENEEA. The CDR3 is 15 amino acids. CDR3 DNA: TGTGCCAGCAGCTCCGGGGGAGACTCCTACAATGAGCAGTTCTTC. The encoded protein is CASSSGGDSYNEQFF.

This clone has only one observation. The chain recombines TRBV7-2 with TRBJ2-1; 8 bases map to TRBD1. The CDR3 runs to 15 residues. The junction had 8 bases not matched to a gene; V was cut back by 4 bases and J by 6 bases. Germline CDR1 is SGHTA and CDR2 is FQGNSA. This CDR3 is CASSSSRDRINEQFF. The CDR3 DNA reads TGTGCCAGCAGCTCCAGCCGGGACAGGATCAATGAGCAGTTCTTC.

The V gene is TRBV6-1, the J gene TRBJ1-5; 7 nucleotides match TRBD1. This CDR3 is built from 15 residues. J was trimmed by 5 bases and V by 5 bases; bases with no gene match: 9. Germline V gene sequence: CDR1 MNHNS, CDR2 SASEGT. The CDR3 DNA reads as TGTGCCAGCAGTTGGACAGGTGGAGTTGATCAGCCCCAGCATTTT. Amino acids: CASSWTGGVDQPQHF.

The rearrangement links TRBV9 to TRBJ2-1; TRBD2 matches at 8 bases. Germline V gene sequence: CDR1 SGDLS, CDR2 YYNGEE. After removal of 2 bases from V and 6 bases from J, the junction contained 13 bases not matched to a gene. The CDR3 loop spans 17 amino acids. The CDR3 is CASSVGGLGSGSNEQFF. CDR3 nucleotide sequence: TGTGCCAGCAGCGTCGGGGGTCTGGGGAGCGGGAGCAATGAGCAGTTCTTC.

The chain joins TRBV30 to TRBJ2-7, with a weak D call TRBD1 (6 bases). The CDR3 sequence is 14 residues long. Trimming pared 0 bases from V and 2 bases from J, leaving 11 bases between. Germline lookup yields CDR1 GTSNPN and CDR2 SVGIG (reference sequence). The CDR3 here is CAWSVPGTTYEQYF. CDR3 sequence (DNA): TGTGCCTGGAGTGTACCGGGGACAACCTACGAGCAGTACTTC.

The chain combines TRBV7-8 with TRBJ2-2; 8 nucleotides line up with TRBD1. This CDR3 has 14 amino acids. Unmatched junction bases numbered 5, after V lost 7 bases and J lost 4 bases. Per germline, CDR1 SGHVS and CDR2 FQNEAQ. CDR3 region: CASKRTGSTGELFF. The CDR3 DNA sequence: TGTGCCAGCAAAAGGACAGGGAGCACCGGGGAGCTGTTTTTT.

In its sample, this clone was seen once. The chain has TRBV7-8 and TRBJ2-7, with 13 nucleotides matching TRBD2. The CDR3 loop spans 14 amino acids. Trimming removed 6 bases from V and 4 bases from J; junction bases left unmatched: 3. Germline V CDR1 and CDR2: SGHVS, FQNEAQ. The CDR3 loop reads CASSLLAGGYEQYF. The CDR3 DNA reads TGTGCCAGCAGTTTACTAGCGGGAGGGTACGAGCAGTACTTC.

This sequence joins TRBV28 and TRBJ1-2; D not certain. From germline, CDR1 is MDHEN and CDR2 SYDVKM. CDR3 length equals 13 residues. V gave up 3 bases and J gave up 8 bases, with 13 bases separating them. Written as DNA, the CDR3 is TGTGCCAGCAGTTTGGGGAGTCCGAGCGGCTACACCTTC. Translating it yields CASSLGSPSGYTF.

The gene calls are TRBV15 and TRBJ2-7, with D perhaps TRBD1 (5 bases). Germline CDR1 reads LNHNV; CDR2 reads YYDKDF (reference sequence). The CDR3 spans 16 residues. V lost 1 base to trimming and J lost 5 bases, with 18 bases between them. The CDR3 DNA follows: TGTGCCACCAGCAGAGTTCTGCTAGGGGTAGACGACGAGCAGTACTTC. Protein sequence: CATSRVLLGVDDEQYF.